The clone carrying this T cell receptor beta chain was observed a single time. Method: immunoSEQ multiplex PCR; TCRdb's copy keeps in-frame clones and lacks some. Counted here are 140,000 or so clones, about nine tenths occurring once; the ten biggest clones make up over 3.5%. This sample stems from a study of T cell responses to AZD1222 COVID-19 vaccine. The ends were cut back, 4 bases at V and 0 bases at J, with 15 bases in the middle. The CDR3 is 16 amino acids. The germline CDR1 and CDR2 sequences are LNHDA and SQIVND (reference sequence). This chain links TRBV19 with TRBJ1-1, with no clear D. This sequence originates from an adult in good health. Material: peripheral blood, obtained on day 0 of AZD1222 vaccination. The CDR3 nucleotides read TGTGCCAGTAGTAGGGGTACTCGAAATATGAACACTGAAGCTTTCTTT. As protein: CASSRGTRNMNTEAFF.